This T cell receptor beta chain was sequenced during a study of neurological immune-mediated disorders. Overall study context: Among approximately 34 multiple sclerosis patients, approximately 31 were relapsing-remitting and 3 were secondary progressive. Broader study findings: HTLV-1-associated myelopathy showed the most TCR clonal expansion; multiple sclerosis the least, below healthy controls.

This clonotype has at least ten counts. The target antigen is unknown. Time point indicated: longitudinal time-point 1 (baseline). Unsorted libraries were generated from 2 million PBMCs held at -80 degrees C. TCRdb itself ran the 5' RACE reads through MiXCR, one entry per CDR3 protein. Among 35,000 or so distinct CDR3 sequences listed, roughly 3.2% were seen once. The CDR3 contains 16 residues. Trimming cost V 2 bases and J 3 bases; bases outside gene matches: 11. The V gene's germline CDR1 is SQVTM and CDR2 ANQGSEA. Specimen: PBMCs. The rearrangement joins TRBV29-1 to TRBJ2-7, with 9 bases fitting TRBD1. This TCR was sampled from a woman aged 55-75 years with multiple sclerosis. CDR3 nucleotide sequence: TGCAGCGTTGAAAAGGGGACAGGGTCTGAGAACTACGAGCAGTACTTC. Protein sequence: CSVEKGTGSENYEQYF.